Listed below are T cell receptor beta chains from one sample, sequenced in a study of blood T cell repertoires in COVID-19. Assay: immunoSEQ multiplex PCR; the TCRdb copy retains only in-frame clones and omits some. The sample lists hundreds of thousands of clones, over 80% occurring once. Sequences were obtained from peripheral blood. The receptors were sampled from a woman aged 45 to 65 with active or convalescent COVID-19. Each CDR3 is given with its conserved first and last residue. D genes are given only for firm matches. Some rows mark clone size as missing; the rest say once, few, many or name a class of expanded clone.

CDR3nt: TGTGCCATCGGATGGGGACAGAGCGACGAGCAGTACTTC; CDR3aa: CAIGWGQSDEQYF; abundance: NA; j_gene: TRBJ2-7; v_gene: TRBV2; d_gene: TRBD1
CDR3nt: TGTGCCAGCAGTTCCTGGACTAGCGGGAGAGGCCCCGGGGAGCAGTACTTC; CDR3aa: CASSSWTSGRGPGEQYF; abundance: NA; j_gene: TRBJ2-7; v_gene: TRBV27; d_gene: TRBD2
CDR3nt: TGTGCCAGCAGTGCCGGGACAGGCATAGAGACCCAGTACTTC; CDR3aa: CASSAGTGIETQYF; abundance: NA; j_gene: TRBJ2-5; v_gene: TRBV6-1; d_gene: TRBD1
CDR3nt: TGTGCCAGCAGCGTAGCCGGGACTAGCGGCTACAATGAGCAGTTCTTC; CDR3aa: CASSVAGTSGYNEQFF; abundance: NA; j_gene: TRBJ2-1; v_gene: TRBV9; d_gene: TRBD2
CDR3nt: TGCGCCAGCAGCCATGAACAGGGGGCATACGGGGAGCTGTTTTTT; CDR3aa: CASSHEQGAYGELFF; abundance: NA; j_gene: TRBJ2-2; v_gene: TRBV4-1; d_gene: TRBD1
CDR3nt: TGCAGCGCTGGGAGGGCGCTAGGGAACACCGGGGAGCTGTTTTTT; CDR3aa: CSAGRALGNTGELFF; abundance: NA; j_gene: TRBJ2-2; v_gene: TRBV29-1; d_gene: TRBD2
CDR3nt: TGTGCCAGCAGTCGACAGGGGGGCGGTGAAAAACTGTTTTTT; CDR3aa: CASSRQGGGEKLFF; abundance: few; j_gene: TRBJ1-4; v_gene: TRBV2; d_gene: TRBD1
CDR3nt: TGTGCCAGCAGCTCCTGGACAGGGGGCGAGTCAAATGAGCAGTTCTTC; CDR3aa: CASSSWTGGESNEQFF; abundance: NA; j_gene: TRBJ2-1; v_gene: TRBV7-6; d_gene: TRBD1
CDR3nt: TGTGCCATCAGGGGGGCCATCGACTCTGGAAACACCATATATTTT; CDR3aa: CAIRGAIDSGNTIYF; abundance: few; j_gene: TRBJ1-3; v_gene: TRBV10-3; d_gene: NA
CDR3nt: TGTGCCAGCAGTTTCCCCGACTACAGCGGGAGCTACGAGCAGTACTTC; CDR3aa: CASSFPDYSGSYEQYF; abundance: NA; j_gene: TRBJ2-7; v_gene: TRBV28; d_gene: TRBD2
CDR3nt: TGTGCCAGCAGCTTAGTCCCAGGATACAATGAGCAGTTCTTC; CDR3aa: CASSLVPGYNEQFF; abundance: NA; j_gene: TRBJ2-1; v_gene: TRBV7-8; d_gene: NA
CDR3nt: TGTGCCAGCAGCCCCAGATCCCACTACGAGCAGTACTTC; CDR3aa: CASSPRSHYEQYF; abundance: once; j_gene: TRBJ2-7; v_gene: TRBV12-3/TRBV12-4; d_gene: NA
CDR3nt: TGTGCCAGCAGCCGGGACTTCGGCACAGATACGCAGTATTTT; CDR3aa: CASSRDFGTDTQYF; abundance: NA; j_gene: TRBJ2-3; v_gene: TRBV7-3; d_gene: NA
CDR3nt: TGTGCCAGCAGTACGAGGAGTGGGAACACTGAAGCTTTCTTT; CDR3aa: CASSTRSGNTEAFF; abundance: NA; j_gene: TRBJ1-1; v_gene: TRBV27; d_gene: NA
CDR3nt: TGTGCCAGCAGCCAAGTAGCGGGAGTCTTGAATGAGCAGTTCTTC; CDR3aa: CASSQVAGVLNEQFF; abundance: once; j_gene: TRBJ2-1; v_gene: TRBV3-1/TRBV3-2; d_gene: TRBD2
CDR3nt: TGTGCCAGCTCACCAAGCAGGGATGAGCAGTTCTTC; CDR3aa: CASSPSRDEQFF; abundance: NA; j_gene: TRBJ2-1; v_gene: TRBV18; d_gene: NA
CDR3nt: TGCAGTGCTACGCACAAAGAGACCCAGTACTTC; CDR3aa: CSATHKETQYF; abundance: NA; j_gene: TRBJ2-5; v_gene: TRBV20-1; d_gene: NA
CDR3nt: TGTGCCAGCAGGGGCGACGCTACTAATGAAAAACTGTTTTTT; CDR3aa: CASRGDATNEKLFF; abundance: NA; j_gene: TRBJ1-4; v_gene: TRBV6-5; d_gene: NA
CDR3nt: TGTGCCAGCAGCTTAATTTCCGGGAGTGACGAGCAGTACTTC; CDR3aa: CASSLISGSDEQYF; abundance: NA; j_gene: TRBJ2-7; v_gene: TRBV7-2; d_gene: NA
CDR3nt: TGCGCCAGCAGCTTGGGACGAGGGACAGGCCAAGAGACCCAGTACTTC; CDR3aa: CASSLGRGTGQETQYF; abundance: NA; j_gene: TRBJ2-5; v_gene: TRBV5-1; d_gene: TRBD1